The 11 T cell receptor beta chains listed next were all sequenced from one sample in a study of cytomegalovirus exposure and HLA in healthy donors. Use of 60 Vbeta and 13 Jbeta primers characterized the PCR. Profiling relied on immunoSEQ multiplex PCR, and the TCRdb table lists in-frame clones only, not all of them. This sample has about 180,000 clones, with around 70% found just once. The sequenced material came from PBMCs. These receptors all stem from a male donor in good health and CMV-seronegative.

Remarks on this clone: Different DNA sequences within this sample yield the same CDR3. The chain carries TRBV28 and TRBJ1-5; D not certain. The CDR3 has 14 amino acids. V was clipped by 5 bases and J by 1 base, with 9 bases between them. In germline, CDR1 is MDHEN, CDR2 SYDVKM. The CDR3 loop reads CASSLGGSNQPQHF. CDR3 DNA sequence: TGTGCCAGCAGTCTTGGCGGGAGCAATCAGCCCCAGCATTTT.

This clone occurred once. The chain combines TRBV30 with TRBJ1-6, with D tentatively TRBD1 (6 bases). Trimming left V 0 bases short and J 9 bases short, with 12 bases between. The CDR3 runs 14 residues. The germline V gene has CDR1 GTSNPN and CDR2 SVGIG (reference sequence). This CDR3 reads CAWSVGQGSSPLHF. Here the CDR3 DNA reads TGTGCCTGGAGTGTAGGGCAGGGGTCTTCACCCCTCCACTTT. The variable domain in full, completed from reference TRBV30 and TRBJ1-6, reads SQTIHQWPATLVQPVGSPLSLECTVEGTSNPNLYWYRQAAGRGLQLLFYSVGIGQISSEVPQNLSASRPQDRQFILSSKKLLLSDSGFYLCAWSVGQGSSPLHFGNGTRLTVT.

This clone was seen only once. At one end the junction does not follow the germline gene, possibly because of a read error. The V gene is TRBV6-4, the J gene TRBJ1-1; D is possibly TRBD1 (5 bases). The length of the CDR3 is 17 residues. CDR1 is MRHNA and CDR2 is SNTAGT in the germline V gene. The CDR3 is CATSQGGVGGLGSEAFF. The CDR3 DNA is TGTGCCACCAGTCAGGGAGGGGTTGGGGGGTTGGGGAGTGAAGCTTTCTTT.

The V and J genes are TRBV6-1 and TRBJ2-3, with 9 nucleotides matching TRBD2. V dropped 4 bases and J dropped 1; count of bases not matched to a gene: 9. The CDR3 loop spans 17 amino acids. Germline loops: CDR1 MNHNS, CDR2 SASEGT. The CDR3 sequence is CASSAPPIAGGTDTQYF. CDR3 DNA: TGTGCCAGCAGTGCCCCCCCGATAGCGGGGGGCACAGATACGCAGTATTTT.

The gene calls are TRBV27 and TRBJ2-3, with TRBD2 as a possible D gene (6 bases). The CDR3 runs 15 residues. V was cut by 5 bases and J by 3 bases, with 15 bases left in between. Looked up from germline, CDR1 is MNHEY and CDR2 is SMNVEV (reference sequence). The CDR3 is CASSRAGRGTDTQYF. CDR3 nucleotide sequence: TGTGCCAGCAGTCGCGCCGGGAGAGGAACAGATACGCAGTATTTT.

The chain carries TRBV27 and TRBJ1-5, with a weak D call TRBD1 (5 bases). The CDR3 length is 11 residues. CDR1 is MNHEY, CDR2 SMNVEV, per germline (reference sequence). Deletions cut 3 bases from V and 11 bases from J, with 8 bases between. The CDR3 DNA sequence: TGTGCCAGCAGTTTTTGGGGGGCCCAGCATTTT. Translating it yields CASSFWGAQHF.

The chain couples TRBV11-2 to TRBJ2-3; D gene uncertain. Germline V gene lookup returns CDR1 SGHAT and CDR2 FQNNGV. CDR3 size: 13 residues. V was shortened by 3 bases and J by 2 bases, with 6 bases between the two germline ends. CDR3 bases: TGTGCCAGCAGCTTTTCGGTCACAGATACGCAGTATTTT. Encoded protein: CASSFSVTDTQYF.

The chain is built from TRBV5-1 and TRBJ1-1; D possibly corresponds to TRBD1 (5 bases). CDR3 length: 13 residues. Deletions cut 4 bases from V and 3 bases from J, with 10 bases between. Germline CDR1 is SGHRS and CDR2 is YFSETQ. The CDR3 DNA follows: TGCGCCAGCAGCCGCGGGGGGTACACTGAAGCTTTCTTT. Translation: CASSRGGYTEAFF.

As to this clone: The identical CDR3 is also encoded by other nucleotide sequences in the sample. The gene calls are TRBV6-5 and TRBJ1-5; D uncertain. Trimming stripped 6 bases from V and 1 base from J, with 10 bases between. The CDR3 runs to 14 residues. Germline CDR1 is MNHEY and CDR2 is SVGAGI. CDR3 sequence: CASRRTGSNQPQHF. The CDR3 DNA follows: TGTGCCAGCAGACGGACGGGAAGCAATCAGCCCCAGCATTTT.

The chain links TRBV11-2 to TRBJ2-3; D call uncertain. CDR1 SGHAT and CDR2 FQNNGV come from the germline V gene. Trimming cost V 4 bases and J 6 bases, with 11 bases left between them. The CDR3 covers 13 residues. Written as DNA, the CDR3 is TGTGCCAGCAGCTCTTATATCGCGGATACGCAGTATTTT. Translated, it gives CASSSYIADTQYF.

The rearrangement links TRBV6-6 to TRBJ2-1; TRBD2 matches 8 bases. This CDR3 is 13 amino acids long. CDR1 MNHNY and CDR2 SVGAGI come from the germline V gene (reference sequence). The V gene end was trimmed by 11 bases and the J gene end by 6 bases; junction bases not matched to a gene: 9. CDR3: CAGRQRGINEQFF. CDR3 sequence (DNA): TGTGCCGGCCGACAGCGGGGGATCAATGAGCAGTTCTTC.